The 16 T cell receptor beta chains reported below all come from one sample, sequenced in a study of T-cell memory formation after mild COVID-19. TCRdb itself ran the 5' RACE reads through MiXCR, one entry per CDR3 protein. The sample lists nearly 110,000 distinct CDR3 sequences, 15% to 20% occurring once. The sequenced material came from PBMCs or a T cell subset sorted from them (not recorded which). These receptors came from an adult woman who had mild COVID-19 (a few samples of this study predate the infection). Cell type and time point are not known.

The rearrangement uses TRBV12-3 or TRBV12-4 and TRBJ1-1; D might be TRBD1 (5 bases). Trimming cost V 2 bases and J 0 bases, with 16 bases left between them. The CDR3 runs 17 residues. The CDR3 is CASSLYNLGGMNTEAFF. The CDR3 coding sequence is TGTGCCAGCAGTTTATACAACTTGGGGGGTATGAACACTGAAGCTTTCTTT.

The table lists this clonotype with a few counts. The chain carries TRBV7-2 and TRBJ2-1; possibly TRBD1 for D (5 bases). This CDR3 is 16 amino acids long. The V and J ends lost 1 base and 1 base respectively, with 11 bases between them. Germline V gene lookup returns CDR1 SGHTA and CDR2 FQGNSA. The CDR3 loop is CASSLDRQLSYNEQFF. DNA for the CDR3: TGTGCCAGCAGCTTAGACAGGCAGCTATCCTACAATGAGCAGTTCTTC.

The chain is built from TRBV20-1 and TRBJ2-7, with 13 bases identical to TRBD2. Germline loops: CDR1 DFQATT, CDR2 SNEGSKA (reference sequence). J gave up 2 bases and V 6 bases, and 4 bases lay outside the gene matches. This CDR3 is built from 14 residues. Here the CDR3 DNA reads TGCAGTGCGCGTACTAGCGGGAGGGCCTACGAGCAGTACTTC. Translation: CSARTSGRAYEQYF.

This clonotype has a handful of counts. CDR3 loop: CASTGGYYGYTF. CDR3 DNA sequence: TGTGCCAGCACAGGGGGCTACTATGGCTACACCTTC. The chain is built from TRBV7-9 and TRBJ1-2; 8 nucleotides line up with TRBD1. The germline V gene encodes CDR1 SEHNR and CDR2 FQNEAQ (reference sequence). The CDR3 consists of 12 residues. Losses at the gene ends were 7 bases for V and 3 bases for J; bases not matched to a gene: 1.

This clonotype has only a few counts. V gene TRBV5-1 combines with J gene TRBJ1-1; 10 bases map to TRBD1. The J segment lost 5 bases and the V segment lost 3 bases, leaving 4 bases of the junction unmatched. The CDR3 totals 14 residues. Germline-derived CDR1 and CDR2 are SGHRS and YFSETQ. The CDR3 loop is CASSWGQGTTEAFF. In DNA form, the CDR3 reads TGCGCCAGCAGCTGGGGACAGGGGACGACTGAAGCTTTCTTT.

CDR3 DNA sequence: TGCGCCAGCAGCCAATTCCCCCGTACAGGACCGAATGAAAAACTGTTTTTT. It specifies CASSQFPRTGPNEKLFF. The chain uses TRBV4-1 and TRBJ1-4, with a weak D call TRBD1 (5 bases). Germline V gene sequence: CDR1 MGHRA, CDR2 YSYEKL. V was cut by 2 bases and J by 5 bases, with 18 bases left in between. This CDR3 comprises 17 residues.

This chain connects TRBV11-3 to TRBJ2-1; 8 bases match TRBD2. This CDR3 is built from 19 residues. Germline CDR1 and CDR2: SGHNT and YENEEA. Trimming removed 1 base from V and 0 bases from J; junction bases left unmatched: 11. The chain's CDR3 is CASSLVYASGQSSYNEQFF. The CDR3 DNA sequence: TGTGCCAGCAGCTTAGTGTACGCTAGCGGGCAGAGCTCCTACAATGAGCAGTTCTTC.

CDR3: CASSLVGGNTNQPQHF. The CDR3 coding sequence is TGTGCCAGCAGCTTAGTTGGGGGAAACACCAATCAGCCCCAGCATTTT. This chain links TRBV7-2 with TRBJ1-5; D possibly corresponds to TRBD1 (5 bases). From germline, CDR1 is SGHTA and CDR2 FQGNSA. The CDR3 has 16 amino acids. Trimming cost V 1 base and J 3 bases, with 13 bases left between them.

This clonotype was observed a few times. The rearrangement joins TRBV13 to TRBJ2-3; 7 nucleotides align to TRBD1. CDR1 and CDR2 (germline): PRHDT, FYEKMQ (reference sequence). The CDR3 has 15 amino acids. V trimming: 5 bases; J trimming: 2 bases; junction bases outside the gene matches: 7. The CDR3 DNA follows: TGTGCCAGCAGCCGCGTGGGACAGCTCACAGATACGCAGTATTTT. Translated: CASSRVGQLTDTQYF.

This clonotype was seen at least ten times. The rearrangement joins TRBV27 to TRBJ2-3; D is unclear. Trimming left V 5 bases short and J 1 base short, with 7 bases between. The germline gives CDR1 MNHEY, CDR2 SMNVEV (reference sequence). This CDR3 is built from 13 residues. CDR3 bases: TGTGCCAGCAGTACGCAGGGCACAGATACGCAGTATTTT. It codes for CASSTQGTDTQYF.

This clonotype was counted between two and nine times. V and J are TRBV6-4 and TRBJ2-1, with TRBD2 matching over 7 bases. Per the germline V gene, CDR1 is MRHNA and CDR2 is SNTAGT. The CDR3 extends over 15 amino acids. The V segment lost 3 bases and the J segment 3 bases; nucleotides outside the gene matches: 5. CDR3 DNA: TGTGCCAGCAGTGATGGGACTAACCACTACAATGAGCAGTTCTTC. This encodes CASSDGTNHYNEQFF.

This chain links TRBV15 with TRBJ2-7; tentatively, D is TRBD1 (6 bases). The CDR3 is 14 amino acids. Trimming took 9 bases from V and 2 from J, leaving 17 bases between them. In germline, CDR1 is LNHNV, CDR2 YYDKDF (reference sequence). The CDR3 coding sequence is TGTGCCACTACGGAGACAGGATCCCCCTACGAGCAGTACTTC. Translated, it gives CATTETGSPYEQYF.

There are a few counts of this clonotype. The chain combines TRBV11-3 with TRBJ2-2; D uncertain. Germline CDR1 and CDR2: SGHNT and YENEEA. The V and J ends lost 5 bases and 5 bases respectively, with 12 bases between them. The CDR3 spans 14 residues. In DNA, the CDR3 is TGTGCCAGCAGCCCCCCGATGGGGACCGGGGAGCTGTTTTTT. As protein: CASSPPMGTGELFF.

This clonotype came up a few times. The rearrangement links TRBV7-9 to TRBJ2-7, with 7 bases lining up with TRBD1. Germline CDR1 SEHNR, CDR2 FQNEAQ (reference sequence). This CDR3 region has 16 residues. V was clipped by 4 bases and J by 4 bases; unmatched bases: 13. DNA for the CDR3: TGTGCCAGCAGCTCACCTACAGGGGAGAGAACGTACGAGCAGTACTTC. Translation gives CASSSPTGERTYEQYF.

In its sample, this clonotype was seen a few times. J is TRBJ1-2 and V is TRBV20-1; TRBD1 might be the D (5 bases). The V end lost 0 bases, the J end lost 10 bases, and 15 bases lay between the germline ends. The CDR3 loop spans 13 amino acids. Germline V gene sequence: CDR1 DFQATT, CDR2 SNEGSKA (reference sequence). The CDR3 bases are TGCAGTGCTAGAGAGTTGGGGCAGGTTGACTACACCTTC. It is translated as CSARELGQVDYTF.

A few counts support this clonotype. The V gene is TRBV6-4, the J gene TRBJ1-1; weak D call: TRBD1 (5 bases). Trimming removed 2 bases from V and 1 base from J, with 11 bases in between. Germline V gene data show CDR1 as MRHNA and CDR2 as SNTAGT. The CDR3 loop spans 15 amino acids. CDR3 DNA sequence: TGTGCCAGCAGTGACCAGTTCGGGGGGAACACTGAAGCTTTCTTT. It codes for CASSDQFGGNTEAFF.